A single sample is the source of the 16 T cell receptor beta chains below, sequenced in a study of cytomegalovirus exposure and HLA in healthy donors. Assay: immunoSEQ multiplex PCR; the TCRdb copy retains only in-frame clones and omits some. The sample holds 150,000 to 200,000 clones, around 80% seen once. The sequenced sample was PBMCs. The receptors come from a woman under 40 in good health and CMV-seropositive.

The chain recombines TRBV5-1 with TRBJ1-1; D may be TRBD1 (6 bases). The V gene lost 2 bases and the J gene lost 5 bases, with 13 bases spanning the gap. Looked up from germline, CDR1 is SGHRS and CDR2 is YFSETQ. The CDR3 runs to 14 residues. Here the CDR3 reads CASSLQGSPTEAFF. The DNA for the CDR3 is TGCGCCAGCAGCTTACAGGGCTCCCCGACTGAAGCTTTCTTT.

The chain joins TRBV27 to TRBJ2-1; 10 nucleotides match TRBD1. Germline V gene data show CDR1 as MNHEY and CDR2 as SMNVEV (reference sequence). CDR3 length: 16 residues. The V gene end was trimmed by 4 bases and the J gene end by 4 bases; junction bases not matched to a gene: 7. Written as DNA, the CDR3 is TGTGCCAGCAGTTGGTCGGGACAGGGGATTTACAATGAGCAGTTCTTC. It codes for CASSWSGQGIYNEQFF.

This chain connects TRBV5-6 to TRBJ1-2; TRBD1 matches at 7 bases. The length of the CDR3 is 12 residues. Germline V gives CDR1 SGHDT, CDR2 YYEEEE. V was pared by 2 bases and J by 12 bases, with 7 bases of the junction left unmatched. The CDR3 region has the DNA TGTGCCAGCAGCTTACGTAACAGGGGTAACACCTTC. Its translation: CASSLRNRGNTF.

The V and J genes are TRBV4-2 and TRBJ2-3; TRBD1 is a possible D gene (6 bases). The CDR3 length is 16 residues. The germline V gene has CDR1 LGHNA and CDR2 YNFKEQ. Trimming cost V 3 bases and J 0 bases, with 13 bases left between them. The CDR3 protein is CASSQALGGSTDTQYF. The CDR3 coding sequence is TGTGCCAGCAGCCAGGCCCTAGGGGGTAGCACAGATACGCAGTATTTT.

This clone has a handful of counts. The J gene is TRBJ2-7, the V gene TRBV28; D remains ambiguous. Trimming stripped 3 bases from V and 3 bases from J, with 6 bases between. The germline V gene has CDR1 MDHEN and CDR2 SYDVKM. This CDR3 contains 12 residues. The CDR3 region is CASSFINYEQYF. In DNA, the CDR3 is TGTGCCAGCAGTTTTATAAACTACGAGCAGTACTTC.

The rearrangement uses TRBV7-2 and TRBJ1-2; 8 bases line up with TRBD1. The V gene end was trimmed by 3 bases and the J gene end by 4 bases; junction bases not matched to a gene: 10. The CDR3 is 16 residues long. Germline V lookup: CDR1 SGHTA, CDR2 FQGNSA. As DNA, the CDR3 is TGTGCCAGCAGCTTGGTAGGGACAGGTGCTCCCTATGGCTACACCTTC. Its protein is CASSLVGTGAPYGYTF.

This clone was observed a few times. The chain couples TRBV29-1 to TRBJ2-1, with 9 bases lining up with TRBD2. The CDR3 runs to 15 residues. From germline, CDR1 is SQVTM and CDR2 ANQGSEA. V gave up 4 bases and J gave up 9 bases; unmatched junction bases: 13. This CDR3 is CSVGISLAGPSEQFF. Written as DNA, the CDR3 is TGCAGCGTTGGGATTAGCCTAGCGGGACCTTCTGAGCAGTTCTTC.

The rearrangement joins TRBV5-1 to TRBJ2-3; weak D call: TRBD2 (5 bases). Germline CDR1 reads SGHRS; CDR2 reads YFSETQ. CDR3 length: 14 residues. With 4 bases removed from V and 5 bases from J, the gap between germline ends came to 14 bases. CDR3: CASSIRDPGDTQYF. DNA of the CDR3: TGCGCCAGCAGCATCCGGGATCCGGGAGATACGCAGTATTTT.

The table lists this clone with a count of one. The chain has TRBV6-6 and TRBJ1-5; 10 nucleotides match TRBD1. This CDR3 contains 15 residues. V shed 6 bases and J 5 bases; nucleotides not matched to a gene: 7. Per germline, CDR1 MNHNY and CDR2 SVGAGI (reference sequence). The CDR3 coding sequence is TGTGCCAGCAGAGCCGCTGGGACAGGGGATCAGCCCCAGCATTTT. It specifies CASRAAGTGDQPQHF.

The gene calls are TRBV2 and TRBJ1-4, with a weak D call TRBD1 (6 bases). CDR1 is SNHLY and CDR2 is FYNNEI in the germline V gene. CDR3 length: 15 amino acids. The germline V and J ends were trimmed by 7 bases and 0 bases, with 12 bases remaining between them. This chain's CDR3 is CASNREGSTNEKLFF. CDR3 nucleotides: TGTGCCAGCAACAGGGAAGGATCAACTAATGAAAAACTGTTTTTT.

The J gene is TRBJ1-4, the V gene TRBV5-1, with 7 positions matching TRBD1. Germline CDR1 and CDR2: SGHRS and YFSETQ. With V trimmed by 4 bases and J by 8 bases, 5 bases remained unmatched. This CDR3 region has 13 residues. CDR3 sequence (DNA): TGCGCCAGCAGCACGGGGACAGTGGAAAAACTGTTTTTT. It encodes CASSTGTVEKLFF.

V gene TRBV7-9 combines with J gene TRBJ1-5; tentative D call: TRBD1 (5 bases). V was shortened by 3 bases and J by 3 bases, with 9 bases between the two germline ends. Germline V gene sequence: CDR1 SEHNR, CDR2 FQNEAQ (reference sequence). The CDR3 contains 14 residues. In DNA, the CDR3 is TGTGCCAGCAGCTTCGGGGGTCCCAATCAGCCCCAGCATTTT. Protein: CASSFGGPNQPQHF.

This clone was recorded once. The V call is TRBV29-1, the J call TRBJ2-5, with D perhaps matching TRBD1 (7 bases). V was cut by 7 bases and J by 2 bases, with 20 bases left in between. This CDR3 comprises 15 residues. Germline CDR1 and CDR2: SQVTM and ANQGSEA. The CDR3 sequence is CSGSGGRDRQETQYF. Here the CDR3 DNA reads TGCAGCGGCTCAGGGGGGCGAGATCGACAAGAGACCCAGTACTTC. The complete variable domain, with remaining parts taken from reference TRBV29-1 and TRBJ2-5, reads SAVISQKPSRDICQRGTSLTIQCQVDSQVTMMFWYRQQPGQSLTLIATANQGSEATYESGFVIDKFPISRPNLTFSTLTVSNMSPEDSSIYLCSGSGGRDRQETQYFGPGTRLLVL.

CDR3 amino acids: CASSFWSGRAHEQFF. CDR3 DNA sequence: TGTGCCAGCAGTTTCTGGAGCGGGAGGGCCCATGAGCAGTTCTTC. The rearrangement joins TRBV27 to TRBJ2-1, with 10 bases fitting TRBD2. The CDR3 sequence is 15 residues long. Germline trimming cut 3 bases from V and 8 bases from J; bases unmatched to any gene: 7. CDR1 and CDR2 from the germline V gene are MNHEY and SMNVEV (reference sequence).

This sequence joins TRBV5-6 and TRBJ1-4; 7 nucleotides line up with TRBD1. The ends lost 4 bases at V and 2 bases at J; junction bases unmatched: 14. Germline assignment: CDR1 SGHDT and CDR2 YYEEEE. CDR3 length: 18 amino acids. The CDR3 protein is CASSGGTGAQYTNEKLFF. The CDR3 region has the DNA TGTGCCAGCAGCGGCGGAACAGGGGCTCAATATACTAATGAAAAACTGTTTTTT.

This rearrangement joins TRBV28 to TRBJ1-2, with D maybe TRBD1 (5 bases). The CDR3 loop spans 12 amino acids. Germline V gene lookup returns CDR1 MDHEN and CDR2 SYDVKM. The germline V and J ends were trimmed by 6 bases and 4 bases, with 9 bases remaining between them. The CDR3 protein is CASSIDSYGYTF. CDR3 nucleotide sequence: TGTGCCAGCAGCATTGACAGCTATGGCTACACCTTC.